This T cell receptor (beta chain) originates from a study of regulatory T cells in long-lasting Graves disease. In the study overall: Graves' patients with a new diagnosis had received antithyroid drugs under 3 months.

CDR1 is GTSNPN, CDR2 SVGIG, per germline (reference sequence). V lost 3 bases and J lost 4, with 19 bases in between. The CDR3 extends over 15 amino acids. Assembly of TCR beta libraries relied on iRepertoire HTBI primers together with Arm-PCR of CDR3 regions. MiXCR, run by TCRdb on the multiplex PCR reads, gives a single entry per CDR3 protein. Counted here are roughly 520,000 distinct CDR3 sequences, 12% occurring once; the ten biggest clones make up almost 9%. The time point here: newly diagnosed GD, antithyroid drugs for less than 3 months. RNA isolated from PBMCs was used to make the TCR library. This clonotype was observed a handful of times. The sample was also linked to a second study, of T cells in Graves' hyperthyroidism and ophthalmopathy.

The chain couples TRBV30 to TRBJ2-7, with D perhaps matching TRBD2 (6 bases). Source: peripheral blood mononuclear cells (PBMCs), taken at new diagnosis, from a patient treated with antithyroid drugs. The sequence derives from a woman aged 30 to 39 with Graves disease. CDR3 residues: CAWRPGSIGFYEQYF. The CDR3 DNA sequence: TGTGCCTGGAGACCCGGGAGCATAGGGTTTTACGAGCAGTACTTC. The full variable domain, rest sourced from reference TRBV30 and TRBJ2-7, is SQTIHQWPATLVQPVGSPLSLECTVEGTSNPNLYWYRQAAGRGLQLLFYSVGIGQISSEVPQNLSASRPQDRQFILSSKKLLLSDSGFYLCAWRPGSIGFYEQYFGPGTRLTVT.